This TCR beta chain came from a study of cytomegalovirus exposure and HLA in healthy donors (dated by TCRdb to the late 2010s). Regarding the complete study: In an earlier analysis of under 600 of the donors, around 290 Gb of sequence data and 100 million or so unique TCR beta sequences from about 180 million T cells were reported. Approximately 300 gigabases of sequencing data and around 80 million unique TCR sequences made up an early release that covered 500 to 700 HLA-typed donors. Of the roughly 400 genotyped donors, roughly 76% were placed in the genetic ancestry cluster associated with self-reported Caucasian donors. The study aimed to test whether signatures of past pathogen exposure could be identified by cataloging public T cell receptors. The T cell repertoires of around 730 subjects were profiled by immunosequencing and related to cytomegalovirus serostatus. Besides the first cohort of roughly 660 subjects, a separate validation cohort made up of 120 different subjects was used. To predict cytomegalovirus infection status, the study brought together high-throughput TCR immunosequencing, statistical association of individual TCRs with disease status, and machine learning. In a later analysis, previously published TCR beta repertoires from 550 to 750 donors were re-analyzed and high-resolution HLA genotyping was added so that TCR occurrence patterns could be studied. Rather than using new phenotypic data, the later analysis identified candidate immune exposures from TCR beta sequences and from how often those sequences occurred across donors. To decide whether each TCR beta V gene segment behaved as functional or pseudogenic, an earlier analysis of approximately 600 of the donors relied on high-throughput TCR beta sequencing. Alongside the repertoire data, information on donor age, sex, ethnicity and CMV serostatus was compiled. A later genetic analysis took genome-wide SNP genotypes for 398 of the 666 donors and used that subset as a discovery cohort. All discovery cohort repertoires had been generated on a single sequencing platform. Both class I and class II loci were covered by HLA typing, at four-digit resolution. Typing coverage differed by locus: A, B, C, DRB1 and DQB1 were typed in roughly 620-640 donors, DQA1 in about 550, DPA1 in 600 to 610, and DPB1 in 450 to 480. Because of strong linkage in the cohort, roughly five DR-DQ haplotypes were treated as single units for association and clustering. On average, roughly 250,000 unique TCR beta nucleotide sequences were sequenced per donor among several hundred genotyped donors of the cohort, with around 19% of those sequences being non-productive. Results the study describes overall, beyond this receptor: A later analysis found that most CMV-associated TCR beta chains appeared HLA-restricted, with HLA associations seemingly driven largely by CMV exposure. A later analysis found that TCR association rates varied across HLA loci, with DRB1 alleles showing the most associated TCRs and HLA-C alleles the fewest. Correlated functional status among segregating V segments might reflect linkage disequilibrium, but an unknown experimental factor could not be ruled out. V-gene and J-gene trimming of TCR beta chains was associated with a missense DCLRE1C variant in a later genetic analysis, and the association was replicated in an independent cohort. In a later analysis, HLA-associated TCR beta chains were found to be more clonally expanded and to have lower generation probabilities than equally common non-associated chains. The earlier analysis of fewer than 750 of the donors excluded roughly 17 rarely observed V segments, including chromosome 9 orphons, because counts were too low. Because some donors lacked HLA typing at each locus, the association tests relied only on the typed subset. In a later analysis, 16,951 TCR beta sequences were associated with specific HLA alleles at a false discovery rate of 0.05. Several of the top co-occurrence clusters appeared to be linked to parvovirus B19, influenza, CMV and Epstein-Barr virus, according to a later analysis. According to a later genetic analysis, donors in an Asian-associated ancestry cluster had fewer N-insertions in productive TCRs than the approximately 650-donor mean. Across donors, most TCR sequences were observed very rarely, whereas some public TCRs were present in many individuals. According to the authors, the approach could potentially be generalized to other disease states and immunological phenotypes. This cohort had only TCR beta chains sequenced, and the lack of alpha or paired-chain data limited which features could be detected. The 87-base-pair reads could not distinguish some IMGT-functional V segments, including TRBV6-2 and TRBV6-3, so those segments were excluded. A further reported finding was that TCR beta sequences accurately predicted the HLA-A and HLA-B alleles for most subjects in the first cohort. The only immune exposure information available for the cohort was CMV serostatus. Broadly in line with IMGT annotations, most TCR beta V segments showed up in productive rearrangements about 87% or about 30% of the time in an earlier analysis of approximately 600 of the donors. Strong co-occurrence of HLA alleles, especially DR and DQ, made assigning TCR associations to individual alleles difficult. The classifier was reported to diagnose cytomegalovirus status with high specificity and sensitivity in both the original and validation cohorts. The sequencing pipeline was judged likely to have produced a cluster of highly shared sequence variants as a technical artifact. A few of the identified cytomegalovirus-associated TCR beta chains were confirmed in vitro to be specific for cytomegalovirus antigens. In the study, approximately 150 TCR beta chains were listed as associated with cytomegalovirus. Presence/absence analyses assumed roughly uniform sequencing depth across donors, an assumption that may not hold.

The cohort consisted of 666 healthy bone marrow donors. All cohort members were sampled while nominally healthy, although unrecorded immune exposures were likely present. The donor was CMV seronegative and was included in the group of approximately 350 seronegative cohort members. Every donor gave a peripheral blood sample, and the peripheral blood mononuclear cells from that sample were used for TCR beta sequencing. Genomic DNA extraction from the blood cell samples was performed with the Qiagen DNeasy Blood Extraction Kit. Library creation used the immunoSEQ multiplex PCR assay. For the multiplex PCR, a mixture combining 60 forward primers for TCR Vbeta segments and 13 reverse primers for TCR Jbeta segments was used. The CDR3 region of rearranged TCR beta genes was amplified from genomic DNA by a multiplex PCR assay. The Illumina HiSeq System was used to sequence the amplified TCR beta libraries as 87-base-pair reads. In the paper's pipeline: A later analysis counted some 80 million unique TCR beta chains across the 700 or so repertoires, and 9 million to 14 million of these chains were shared by at least two donors. To remove PCR and sequencing errors, raw reads were error-corrected and collapsed into unique sequences using a nearest-neighbor algorithm that merged closely related sequences. CDR3 sequences were aligned to IMGT reference sequences to assign V, D and J gene segments. For a sequence to be retained, a match of at least six nucleotides was required to both a V gene segment and a J gene segment. A rearrangement was called productive if the CDR3 had no stop codons and remained in frame with V and J, and every other rearrangement was called non-productive. CDR3 was defined according to IMGT convention as the region running from the second conserved V-encoded cysteine to the conserved J-encoded phenylalanine. In an earlier analysis of more than 550 of the donors, sequences lacking an unambiguous match to a single V gene segment were excluded. In an earlier analysis of a few hundred of the donors, V segments were called functional above 56.7% productive rearrangements and were called segregating when the between-donor standard deviation exceeded 5%. To diagnose cytomegalovirus status from the catalog of TCR beta chain sequences, a statistical classification framework was built. V and J gene assignment, in a later analysis, came from comparing TCR nucleotide sequences with IMGT/GENE-DB human TR gene sequences. Using the TCRdist pipeline, a later analysis assigned CDR3 sequences along with most-parsimonious VDJ recombination scenarios. In a later analysis, each TCR beta chain was defined by its CDR3 amino acid sequence together with its V-gene family, and reads without a unique V-gene family were excluded. A later analysis removed 600 or so highly shared, low-generation-probability nucleotide sequences to deal with suspected cross-contamination and a sequencing artifact. In a later analysis, a clonal expansion index for each public chain was calculated from normalized within-repertoire ranks of inferred template counts. Generation probabilities in a later analysis came from a VDJ recombination model fitted to out-of-frame rearrangements, and those results were checked against IGoR. In a later analysis, hypergeometric tests were used to score TCR-TCR, TCR-HLA and TCR-CMV co-occurrence, with a repertoire-size bias correction applied to TCR pairs. False discovery rates were estimated in a later analysis by permuting HLA or CMV assignments 20 times. In a later analysis, co-occurring TCRs were grouped using DBSCAN, with TCRdist sequence similarity added in when clustering inside HLA-allele-positive subsets. Repertoires with fewer than 30,000 or more than 120,000 public chains were left out of co-occurrence clustering, as were about five repertoires with anomalous nucleotide sharing. Imported from immuneACCESS, the table was reduced by TCRdb to in-frame sequences with V and J called. These copies leave out some clones; in studies compared against another copy, an unresolved V gene accounts for under half, and the cause of the remainder is not known. The DNA was the basis for D and trimming; V, J and clone size are from that table. This sample gives 150,000 to 200,000 clones in total; 70% to 90% of them show up just once. Under 2% of the sample is held by the ten biggest clonotypes.

The germline ends are 12 bases apart after V is trimmed by 1 base and J by 4 bases. According to the germline V gene, CDR1 reads SGHTA and CDR2 reads FQGTGA. The CDR3 sequence holds 15 residues, the cysteine and phenylalanine included. Only the CDR3 portion is preserved as DNA: 45 bases, with reading frame beginning at the first base. Points on this clone: Which antigen it targets is not known. Base qualities are not recorded, but no much larger clone differs from it by a single base.

Recombination connected TRBV7-3 to TRBJ2-3; the D gene remains uncertain. The clonotype comes from a woman aged 18-29 years in good health and CMV-seronegative. Material for sequencing was PBMCs. The nucleotide sequence is given as TGTGCCAGCAGCTTAATAGGCCGGGTCTCAGATACGCAGTATTTT. This is translated as CASSLIGRVSDTQYF.